This T cell receptor (beta chain) appears in the sequencing data of a study of shared clonotypes between healthy human individuals. Study overall: The donor group consisted of two women and a few men, aged 18 to 49. Overall study findings and caveats: Since donors were few, the genetic and exposure-history diversity represented was limited.

In this sample, this clone turned up a few times. Its antigen remains unidentified. TCRdb's table, derived via immunoSEQ multiplex PCR, lists solely in-frame clones and lacks some. The sample has approximately 1,000,000 clones, roughly 80% seen once. Subsets obtained from CD4+ cells comprised CD45RA+ naive and CD45RA-negative memory cells. The clonotype originates from a young man in good health. Some clones in this sample may be carry-over from other donors' samples. Sample: memory CD4+ T cells from PBMCs. Subset indicated: CD45RA-negative fraction.

CDR3 in amino acids: CATLNGRPCEQYF. CDR3 DNA: TGTGCCACCCTTAACGGGAGGCCATGCGAGCAGTACTTC. The gene calls are TRBV6-5 and TRBJ2-7, with 7 bases aligning to TRBD2. V trimming: 10 bases; J trimming: 6 bases; junction bases outside the gene matches: 12. CDR3 length equals 13 residues. CDR1 is MNHEY and CDR2 is SVGAGI in the germline V gene.